Listed below are T cell receptor beta chains from one sample, sequenced in a study of T-cell reconstitution after alpha-beta-depleted transplantation in children. TCRdb called the PCR reads again in MiXCR, with one record for every CDR3 protein. The repertoire holds 900,000 or so distinct CDR3 sequences, with around 15% as singletons. The sample consisted of PBMCs, mostly from graft donor cells, taken 360 days after TCRalphabeta/CD19-depleted stem cell transplant. These receptors all come from a male patient aged 5 to 17 who had a stem cell transplant for acute lymphoblastic leukemia, so the T cells may come from the graft donor. CDR3s include the opening cysteine and the closing phenylalanine or tryptophan. D genes are given only for firm matches.

TRBJ2-3 TRBD2 TRBV7-9 CASSFRRGGTDTQYF
TRBJ2-2 . TRBV27 CASRPGGGTGELFF
TRBJ2-1 . TRBV12-3/TRBV12-4 CASRGLPNEQFF
TRBJ2-1 . TRBV5-1 CASSLEAPRNNEQFF
TRBJ2-1 . TRBV5-1 CASTFLAPEGEQFF
TRBJ2-5 . TRBV4-1 CASSQVPGETQYF
TRBJ2-1 . TRBV5-5 CASSLVIVATHEQFF
TRBJ2-1 TRBD2 TRBV7-7 CASSLAGGSNEQFF
TRBJ2-2 TRBD2 TRBV5-1 CASSLEVAGERELFF
TRBJ2-6 . TRBV2 CASSFSQVSGANVLTF
TRBJ2-1 . TRBV20-1 CAPTVSSYNEQFF
TRBJ2-7 . TRBV27 CASSLSGLNEQYF
TRBJ2-5 TRBD1 TRBV5-1 CASSLVGGMETQYF
TRBJ2-1 TRBD2 TRBV5-1 CASSLRLAGNNEQFF
TRBJ2-7 . TRBV12-3/TRBV12-4 CASSHGGDSYEQYF
TRBJ2-1 . TRBV3-1 CASSQVYQGSGGYNEQFF
TRBJ2-7 TRBD1 TRBV20-1 CSASRGRSYEQYF